Detailed here is one TCR beta chain. This specimen comes from a study of T cell changes during pregnancy in multiple sclerosis. Measured with immunoSEQ multiplex PCR; TCRdb has only the in-frame clones, and not every one. Of approximately 90,000 clones in the sample, roughly 93% are singletons; the top ten hold around 0.84%. CDR3 size: 14 residues. In germline, CDR1 is MNHNY, CDR2 SVGAGI (reference sequence). V was trimmed by 6 bases and J by 4 bases, leaving 14 bases between them. V usage is TRBV6-6 and J usage is TRBJ2-3; D perhaps matches TRBD2 (7 bases). Sequencing used peripheral blood, obtained in the third trimester of pregnancy. This clonotype was sampled from a female donor with multiple sclerosis, enrolled in a pregnancy study. CDR3 sequence reads: CASSPRGGSDTQYF. DNA of the CDR3: TGTGCCAGCAGCCCGAGGGGGGGATCAGATACGCAGTATTTT.